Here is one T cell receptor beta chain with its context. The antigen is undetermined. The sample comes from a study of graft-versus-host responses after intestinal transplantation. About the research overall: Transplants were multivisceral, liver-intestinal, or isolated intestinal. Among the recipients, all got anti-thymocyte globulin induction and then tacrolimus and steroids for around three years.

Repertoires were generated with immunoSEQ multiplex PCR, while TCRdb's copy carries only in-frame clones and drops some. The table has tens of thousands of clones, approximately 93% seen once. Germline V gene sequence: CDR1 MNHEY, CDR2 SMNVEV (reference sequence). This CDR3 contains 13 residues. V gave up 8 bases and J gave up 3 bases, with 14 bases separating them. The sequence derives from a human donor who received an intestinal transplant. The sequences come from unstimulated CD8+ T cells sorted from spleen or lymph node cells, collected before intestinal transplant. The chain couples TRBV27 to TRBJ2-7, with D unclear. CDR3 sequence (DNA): TGTGCCAGCCCGCCCCCGGGCCACTACGAGCAGTACTTC. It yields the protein CASPPPGHYEQYF.